The clone carrying this T cell receptor beta chain was picked up a small number of times. The sample originates from a study of T cell changes during pregnancy in multiple sclerosis. In germline, CDR1 is MNHEY, CDR2 SMNVEV (reference sequence). The CDR3 runs to 15 residues. Deletions cut 3 bases from V and 1 base from J, with 13 bases between. Sequencing used immunoSEQ multiplex PCR; TCRdb keeps in-frame clones, though not all of them. The profile shows around 57,000 clones, around 90% of them singletons. This sequence was found in a female donor in good health, enrolled as a control in a pregnancy study. This specimen was peripheral blood, taken in the third trimester of pregnancy. The chain is built from TRBV27 and TRBJ2-7; D may be TRBD2 (5 bases). The CDR3 sequence is CASSFDGDLSYEQYF. The CDR3, as DNA: TGTGCCAGCAGTTTCGACGGGGATCTTTCCTACGAGCAGTACTTC.